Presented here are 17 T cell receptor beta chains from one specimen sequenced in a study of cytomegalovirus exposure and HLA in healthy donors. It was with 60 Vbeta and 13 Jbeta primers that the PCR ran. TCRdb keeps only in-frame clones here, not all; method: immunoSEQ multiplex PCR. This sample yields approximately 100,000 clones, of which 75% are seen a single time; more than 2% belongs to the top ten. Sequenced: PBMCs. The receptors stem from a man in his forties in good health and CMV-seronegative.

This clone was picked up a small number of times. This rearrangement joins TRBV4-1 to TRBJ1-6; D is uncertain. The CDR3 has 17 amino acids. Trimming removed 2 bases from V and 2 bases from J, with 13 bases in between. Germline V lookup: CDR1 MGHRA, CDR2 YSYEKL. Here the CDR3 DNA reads TGCGCCAGCAGCCAACGTTTAGTGGTGGCCTATAATTCACCCCTCCACTTT. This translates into CASSQRLVVAYNSPLHF.

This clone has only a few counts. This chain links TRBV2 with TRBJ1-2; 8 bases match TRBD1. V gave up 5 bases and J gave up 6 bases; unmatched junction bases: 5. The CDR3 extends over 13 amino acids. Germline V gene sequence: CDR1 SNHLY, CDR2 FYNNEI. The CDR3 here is CASSPQGADGYTF. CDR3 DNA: TGTGCCAGCAGTCCTCAGGGGGCAGATGGCTACACCTTC.

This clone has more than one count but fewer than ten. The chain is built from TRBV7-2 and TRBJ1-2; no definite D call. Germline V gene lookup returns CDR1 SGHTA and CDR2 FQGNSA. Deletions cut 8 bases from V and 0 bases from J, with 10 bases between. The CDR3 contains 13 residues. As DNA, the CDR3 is TGTGCCAGCCGACGCGGGTCTAACTATGGCTACACCTTC. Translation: CASRRGSNYGYTF.

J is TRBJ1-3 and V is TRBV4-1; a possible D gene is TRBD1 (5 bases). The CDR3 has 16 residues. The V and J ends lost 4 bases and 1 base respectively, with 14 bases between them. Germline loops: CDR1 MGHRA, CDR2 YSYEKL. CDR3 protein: CASSLAPGSSGNTIYF. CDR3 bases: TGCGCCAGCAGCCTAGCACCAGGGTCTTCTGGAAACACCATATATTTT.

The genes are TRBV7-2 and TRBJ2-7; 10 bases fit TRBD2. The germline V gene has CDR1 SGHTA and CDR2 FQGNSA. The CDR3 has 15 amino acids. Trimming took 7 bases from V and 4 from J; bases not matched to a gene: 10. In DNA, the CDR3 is TGTGCCAGCACCCGAACCGGGACTAGCGAGTACGAGCAGTACTTC. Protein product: CASTRTGTSEYEQYF.

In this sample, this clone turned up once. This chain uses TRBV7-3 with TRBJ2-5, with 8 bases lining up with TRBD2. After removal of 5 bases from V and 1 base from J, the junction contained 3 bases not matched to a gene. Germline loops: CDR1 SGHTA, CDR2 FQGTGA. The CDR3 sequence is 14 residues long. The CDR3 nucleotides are TGTGCCAGCAGCCTTGGGACTAGCCAAGAGACCCAGTACTTC. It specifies CASSLGTSQETQYF.

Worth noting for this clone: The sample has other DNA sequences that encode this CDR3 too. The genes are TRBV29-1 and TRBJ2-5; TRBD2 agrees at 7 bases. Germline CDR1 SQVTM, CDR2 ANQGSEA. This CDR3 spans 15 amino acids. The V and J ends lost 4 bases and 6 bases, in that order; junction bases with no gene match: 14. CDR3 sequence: CSVVLGGAAAKTQYF. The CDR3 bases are TGCAGCGTTGTGTTGGGAGGGGCCGCTGCAAAGACCCAGTACTTC.

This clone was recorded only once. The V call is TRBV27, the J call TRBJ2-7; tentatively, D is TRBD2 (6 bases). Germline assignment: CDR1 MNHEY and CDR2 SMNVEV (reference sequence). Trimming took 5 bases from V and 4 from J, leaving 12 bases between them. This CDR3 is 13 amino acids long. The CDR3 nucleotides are TGTGCCAGCAGTGCAGGGACTCGGTACGAGCAGTACTTC. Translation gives CASSAGTRYEQYF.

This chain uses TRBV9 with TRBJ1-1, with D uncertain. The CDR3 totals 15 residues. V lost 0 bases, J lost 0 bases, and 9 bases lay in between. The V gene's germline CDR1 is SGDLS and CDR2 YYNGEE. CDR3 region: CASSVAGGMNTEAFF. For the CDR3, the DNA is TGTGCCAGCAGCGTAGCTGGCGGCATGAACACTGAAGCTTTCTTT.

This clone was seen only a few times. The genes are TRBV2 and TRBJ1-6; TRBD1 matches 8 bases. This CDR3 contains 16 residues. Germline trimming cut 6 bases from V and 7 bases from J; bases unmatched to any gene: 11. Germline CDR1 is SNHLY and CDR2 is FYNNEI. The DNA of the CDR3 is TGTGCCAGCAGAGGCGGACAGGGTGTAAAGAATTCACCCCTCCACTTT. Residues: CASRGGQGVKNSPLHF. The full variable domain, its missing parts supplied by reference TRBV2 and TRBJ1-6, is EPEVTQTPSHQVTQMGQEVILRCVPISNHLYFYWYRQILGQKVEFLVSFYNNEISEKSEIFDDQFSVERPDGSNFTLKIRSTKLEDSAMYFCASRGGQGVKNSPLHFGNGTRLTVT.

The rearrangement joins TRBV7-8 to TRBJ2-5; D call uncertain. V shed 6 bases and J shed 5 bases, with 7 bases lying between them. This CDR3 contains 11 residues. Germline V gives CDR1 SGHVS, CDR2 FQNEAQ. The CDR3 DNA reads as TGTGCCAGCAGGCAACAGGAGACCCAGTACTTC. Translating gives CASRQQETQYF.

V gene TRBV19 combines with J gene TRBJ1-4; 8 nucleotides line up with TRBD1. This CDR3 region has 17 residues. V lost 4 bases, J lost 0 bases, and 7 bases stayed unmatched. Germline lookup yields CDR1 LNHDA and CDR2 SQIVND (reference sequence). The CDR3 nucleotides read TGTGCCAGTAGTAACTACCGGACAGGGACAACTAATGAAAAACTGTTTTTT. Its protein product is CASSNYRTGTTNEKLFF.

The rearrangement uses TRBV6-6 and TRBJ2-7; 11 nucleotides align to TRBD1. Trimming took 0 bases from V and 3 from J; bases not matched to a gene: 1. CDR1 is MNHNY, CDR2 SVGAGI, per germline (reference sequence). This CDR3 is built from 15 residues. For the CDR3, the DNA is TGTGCCAGCAGTTACTCCGGGACAGGGGGCTACGAGCAGTACTTC. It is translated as CASSYSGTGGYEQYF.

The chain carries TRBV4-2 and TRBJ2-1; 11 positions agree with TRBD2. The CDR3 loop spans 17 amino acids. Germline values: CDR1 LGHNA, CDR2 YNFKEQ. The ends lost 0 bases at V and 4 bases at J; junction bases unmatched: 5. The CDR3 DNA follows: TGTGCCAGCAGCCAAGAGGGTAGCGGGGGGGCTTACAATGAGCAGTTCTTC. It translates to CASSQEGSGGAYNEQFF.

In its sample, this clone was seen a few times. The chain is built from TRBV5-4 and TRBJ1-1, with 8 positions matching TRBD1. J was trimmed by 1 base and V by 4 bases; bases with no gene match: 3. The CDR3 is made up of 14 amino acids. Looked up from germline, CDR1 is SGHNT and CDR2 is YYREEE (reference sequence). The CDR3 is CASSADRANTEAFF. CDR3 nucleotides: TGTGCCAGCAGCGCGGACAGGGCGAACACTGAAGCTTTCTTT. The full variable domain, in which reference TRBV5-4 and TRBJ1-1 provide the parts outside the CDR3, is ETGVTQSPTHLIKTRGQQVTLRCSSQSGHNTVSWYQQALGQGPQFIFQYYREEENGRGNFPPRFSGLQFPNYSSELNVNALELDDSALYLCASSADRANTEAFFGQGTRLTVV.

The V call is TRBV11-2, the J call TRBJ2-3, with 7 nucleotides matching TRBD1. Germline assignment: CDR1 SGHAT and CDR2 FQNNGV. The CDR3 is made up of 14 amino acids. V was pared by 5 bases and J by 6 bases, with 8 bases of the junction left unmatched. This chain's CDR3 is CASSLNRDSDTQYF. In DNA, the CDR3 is TGTGCCAGCAGCCTAAACCGGGACAGTGATACGCAGTATTTT.

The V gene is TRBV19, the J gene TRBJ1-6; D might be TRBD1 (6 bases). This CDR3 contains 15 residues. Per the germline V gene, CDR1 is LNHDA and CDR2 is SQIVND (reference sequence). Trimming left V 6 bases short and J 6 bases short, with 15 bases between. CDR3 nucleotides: TGTGCCAGTAGGGGAGACAGGTCCGGTAATTCACCCCTCCACTTT. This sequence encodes CASRGDRSGNSPLHF.